A selection of T cell receptor beta chains follows, all from one sample in a study of shared clonotypes between healthy human individuals. Assay used: immunoSEQ multiplex PCR; TCRdb lists only in-frame clones, some missing. The sample gives about 470,000 clones, around 75% of which show up once; about 13% is in the top ten. The sample was PBMCs. The receptors derive from a woman aged 40 to 50 in good health. Some clones in this sample may be carry-over from other donors' samples. CDR3s include the opening cysteine and the closing phenylalanine or tryptophan. Fields, in order: CDR3 protein, V gene.

CDR3aa: CASSPRASGSHEQFF; v_gene: TRBV7-3
CDR3aa: CASSLDSGVYTEAFF; v_gene: TRBV11-2
CDR3aa: CATLIAGGSDTQYF; v_gene: TRBV10-3
CDR3aa: CSVETGHEQYF; v_gene: TRBV29-1
CDR3aa: CAISEDRDAGELFF; v_gene: TRBV10-3
CDR3aa: CASSPEVQNQPQHF; v_gene: TRBV6-4
CDR3aa: CASSLGYYEQYF; v_gene: TRBV7-9
CDR3aa: CASSLYGQETQYF; v_gene: TRBV7-2
CDR3aa: CASSRGVGTSYGYTF; v_gene: TRBV19
CDR3aa: CSVRTGSDQPQHF; v_gene: TRBV29-1
CDR3aa: CASTGNDPSRTEAFF; v_gene: TRBV28
CDR3aa: CASSYGGSAYEQYF; v_gene: TRBV6-5
CDR3aa: CASSFLGGREYEQYF; v_gene: TRBV7-2
CDR3aa: CASSSGTWTGSTSYNEQFF; v_gene: TRBV19
CDR3aa: CASSLALGRTGGEQYF; v_gene: TRBV7-2
CDR3aa: CASSSYRVSRLNEQYF; v_gene: TRBV11-2
CDR3aa: CASSYGPYEQYF; v_gene: TRBV27
CDR3aa: CASSSDRANTEAFF; v_gene: TRBV5-1
CDR3aa: CASSESRGLGGYNEQFF; v_gene: TRBV10-2
CDR3aa: CASSLRSARQETQYF; v_gene: TRBV28
CDR3aa: CASSYNPWQAESSNEKLFF; v_gene: TRBV28
CDR3aa: CASSEGSSTPLEGYTF; v_gene: TRBV6-1
CDR3aa: CASSPGTSALGEQYF; v_gene: TRBV5-4
CDR3aa: CASSPPRQGRGQPQHF; v_gene: TRBV28
CDR3aa: CASTPRVAGTDTQYF; v_gene: TRBV4-3
CDR3aa: CASSETSGEYNEQFF; v_gene: TRBV6-1
CDR3aa: CASSLETGGGYEQYF; v_gene: TRBV7-2
CDR3aa: CASSPGLAADTQYF; v_gene: TRBV11-2
CDR3aa: CASSVFRQETQYF; v_gene: TRBV7-6
CDR3aa: CASSPRYHNEQFF; v_gene: TRBV5-1
CDR3aa: CASRETGAWLNTEAFF; v_gene: TRBV5-8
CDR3aa: CASSGSINGYGYTF; v_gene: TRBV7-9
CDR3aa: CASRQSGINEKLFF; v_gene: TRBV28